This entry lists 29 T cell receptor beta chains sequenced from one sample in a study of blood T cell repertoires in COVID-19. Profiled with immunoSEQ multiplex PCR; TCRdb holds only in-frame clones, not every one. The data contain more than 95,000 clones, 87% of them seen just once; the ten biggest clones take up 7% to 9%. The sample comprised peripheral blood. The receptors here all came from a human donor in a cohort sampled during active COVID-19.

The sample holds one count of this clone. V is TRBV5-1 and J is TRBJ1-2, with 7 bases that match TRBD1. Germline assignment: CDR1 SGHRS and CDR2 YFSETQ. This CDR3 is 13 amino acids long. The trim removed 4 bases at V and 7 bases at J, leaving 7 bases unmatched. The CDR3 region is CASSPPDRVGYTF. The CDR3 DNA is TGCGCCAGCAGCCCGCCCGACAGGGTTGGCTACACCTTC.

V is TRBV2 and J is TRBJ1-1; 7 positions agree with TRBD1. The germline V gene has CDR1 SNHLY and CDR2 FYNNEI. This CDR3 has 11 amino acids. After removal of 7 bases from V and 8 bases from J, the junction contained 4 bases not matched to a gene. This CDR3 reads CASITGEEAFF. The CDR3 region has the DNA TGTGCCAGCATCACAGGGGAAGAAGCTTTCTTT.

V and J are TRBV15 and TRBJ2-1, with TRBD2 matching over 7 bases. J gave up 3 bases and V 0 bases, and 14 bases lay outside the gene matches. Germline-derived CDR1 and CDR2 are LNHNV and YYDKDF (reference sequence). The CDR3 totals 19 residues. This CDR3 is CATSRDINPSERDYNEQFF. As DNA, the CDR3 is TGTGCCACCAGCAGAGATATCAACCCGTCTGAGCGGGACTACAATGAGCAGTTCTTC.

The chain uses TRBV30 and TRBJ2-5; 9 bases agree with TRBD2. CDR3 length: 19 amino acids. V shed 1 base and J 5 bases; nucleotides not matched to a gene: 20. Germline V gives CDR1 GTSNPN, CDR2 SVGIG (reference sequence). The DNA of the CDR3 is TGTGCCTGGAGTGGGGGGACCAGCGGGGGGCCGACCCCCTGGGAGACCCAGTACTTC. It codes for CAWSGGTSGGPTPWETQYF. The entire variable domain, with the rest obtained from reference TRBV30 and TRBJ2-5, is as follows: SQTIHQWPATLVQPVGSPLSLECTVEGTSNPNLYWYRQAAGRGLQLLFYSVGIGQISSEVPQNLSASRPQDRQFILSSKKLLLSDSGFYLCAWSGGTSGGPTPWETQYFGPGTRLLVL.

There are a few counts of this clone. The rearrangement joins TRBV11-2 to TRBJ2-2, with 8 bases that match TRBD1. The CDR3 covers 16 residues. Per the germline V gene, CDR1 is SGHAT and CDR2 is FQNNGV. Trimming took 6 bases from V and 4 from J; bases not matched to a gene: 10. The CDR3: CASRFPGGEGTGELFF. CDR3 DNA: TGTGCCAGCAGATTCCCAGGGGGCGAAGGCACCGGGGAGCTGTTTTTT.

CDR3 DNA: TGTGCCAGCTCACCGGGACAGAGGGGTGAGCAGTTCTTC. Protein sequence: CASSPGQRGEQFF. The chain carries TRBV18 and TRBJ2-1, with 7 bases fitting TRBD1. Germline V CDR1 and CDR2: KGHSH, LQKENI. The CDR3 totals 13 residues. The ends lost 3 bases at V and 9 bases at J; junction bases unmatched: 5.

This chain links TRBV6-5 with TRBJ1-1, with D perhaps matching TRBD1 (5 bases). CDR1 and CDR2 from the germline V gene are MNHEY and SVGAGI. Trimming shortened V by 11 bases and J by 4 bases, and 20 bases separated the two germline ends. The CDR3 consists of 14 residues. This chain's CDR3 is CAGQLWGDSTEAFF. Here the CDR3 DNA reads TGTGCCGGCCAACTATGGGGTGACAGCACTGAAGCTTTCTTT.

About this clone itself: At one boundary the junction diverges from the germline segment, which might be a read error. This rearrangement joins TRBV7-9 to TRBJ2-5; the match to TRBD1 covers 7 bases. Germline values: CDR1 SEHNR, CDR2 FQNEAQ (reference sequence). The CDR3 extends over 14 amino acids. DNA of the CDR3: TGTGCCAGCAGTCTAGGGGGCATTGCCCCCTCCGGGAACTTC. This gives the protein CASSLGGIAPSGNF.

The chain recombines TRBV18 with TRBJ1-6, with D perhaps TRBD1 (5 bases). V was clipped by 0 bases and J by 7 bases, with 13 bases between them. CDR1 and CDR2 from the germline V gene are KGHSH and LQKENI. The CDR3 has 16 residues. This chain's CDR3 is CASSPPEGSFNSPLHF. Written as DNA, the CDR3 is TGTGCCAGCTCACCACCGGAGGGGAGTTTCAATTCACCCCTCCACTTT.

The chain links TRBV2 to TRBJ2-1, with D perhaps matching TRBD1 (5 bases). The CDR3 loop spans 14 amino acids. Germline assignment: CDR1 SNHLY and CDR2 FYNNEI. Trimming took off 4 bases at V and 2 bases at J, with 9 bases between the two ends. CDR3 nucleotide sequence: TGTGCCAGCAGTGTTACGACAGCCTACAATGAGCAGTTCTTC. Translating it yields CASSVTTAYNEQFF.

On this clone: The junction and the germline gene differ at one end; a read error may be behind it. The V and J genes are TRBV7-7 and TRBJ2-5; 8 bases fit TRBD1. The V gene's germline CDR1 is SSHAT and CDR2 FNYEAQ (reference sequence). This CDR3 has 14 residues. CDR3 sequence reads: CASSPRTGTETQYF. Written as DNA, the CDR3 is TGTGCTAGCAGCCCTAGGACAGGGACTGAGACCCAGTACTTC.

The J gene is TRBJ1-6, the V gene TRBV15; 7 nucleotides align to TRBD1. Germline CDR1 and CDR2: LNHNV and YYDKDF (reference sequence). The CDR3 is made up of 15 amino acids. J gave up 7 bases and V 0 bases, and 3 bases lay outside the gene matches. For the CDR3, the DNA is TGTGCCACCAGCAGAGAAAAGACAGGGAATTCACCCCTCCACTTT. Protein sequence: CATSREKTGNSPLHF.

A few counts support this clone. CDR3 in DNA: TGCGCCAGCAGCCCCGGGACAGGGTCCGGAAACACCATATATTTT. This sequence encodes CASSPGTGSGNTIYF. This rearrangement joins TRBV10-1 to TRBJ1-3; 9 positions agree with TRBD1. The CDR3 length is 15 residues. CDR1 and CDR2 (germline): WNHNN, SYGVQD (reference sequence). The junction had 7 bases not matched to a gene; V was cut back by 6 bases and J by 4 bases.

The rearrangement uses TRBV29-1 and TRBJ2-1; D might be TRBD1 (6 bases). The CDR3 length is 13 residues. V shed 5 bases and J shed 14 bases, with 22 bases lying between them. Germline V lookup: CDR1 SQVTM, CDR2 ANQGSEA. The DNA of the CDR3 is TGCAGCGTTCAATCAACAGGGTTTGATCGTAAGTTCTTC. It specifies CSVQSTGFDRKFF.

The J gene is TRBJ1-5, the V gene TRBV27; D may be TRBD1 (6 bases). The germline gives CDR1 MNHEY, CDR2 SMNVEV (reference sequence). The CDR3 loop spans 15 amino acids. V shed 6 bases and J shed 1 base, with 13 bases lying between them. For the CDR3, the DNA is TGTGCCAGCAGCCAAATAGGGGGAAGCAATCAGCCCCAGCATTTT. This translates into CASSQIGGSNQPQHF.

A single count supports this clone. Other DNA sequences in this sample translate to the same CDR3. This chain joins TRBV5-1 and TRBJ1-2, with D perhaps TRBD1 (6 bases). The CDR3 runs to 15 residues. From germline, CDR1 is SGHRS and CDR2 YFSETQ. V lost 4 bases, J lost 0 bases, and 13 bases lay in between. CDR3 DNA: TGCGCCAGCAGCCTAGCTGGACAGTCTAACTATGGCTACACCTTC. Its translation is CASSLAGQSNYGYTF.

The rearrangement uses TRBV6-5 and TRBJ2-7; TRBD1 is a possible D gene (5 bases). Trimming removed 0 bases from V and 4 bases from J, with 13 bases in between. Germline V gene data show CDR1 as MNHEY and CDR2 as SVGAGI. The CDR3 contains 15 residues. The CDR3 region is CASSYSAGLGYEQYF. In nucleotides, the CDR3 is TGTGCCAGCAGTTACTCGGCAGGGTTAGGGTACGAGCAGTACTTC.

A remark on this clone: A junction end diverges from the germline sequence, so it may reflect a read error. CDR3 sequence: CAWSTNTEAFF. In nucleotides, the CDR3 is TGTGCCTGGAGTACGAACACCGAAGCTTTCTTT. The chain uses TRBV30 and TRBJ1-1, with D unresolved. This CDR3 contains 11 residues. CDR1 and CDR2 from the germline V gene are GTSNPN and SVGIG (reference sequence).

This chain joins TRBV28 and TRBJ1-2; 8 positions agree with TRBD1. Germline V gene lookup returns CDR1 MDHEN and CDR2 SYDVKM. V was pared by 4 bases and J by 3 bases, with 4 bases of the junction left unmatched. The CDR3 runs 14 residues. The DNA for the CDR3 is TGTGCCAGCAGTTCAGGGGGCGCCGACTATGGCTACACCTTC. Translating it yields CASSSGGADYGYTF.

V usage is TRBV10-2 and J usage is TRBJ2-2, with TRBD2 matching 7 bases. V was clipped by 6 bases and J by 1 base; unmatched bases: 5. The CDR3 is 15 residues long. From germline, CDR1 is WSHSY and CDR2 SAAADI. CDR3 region: CASSPSGVNTGELFF. The CDR3 DNA follows: TGCGCCAGCAGCCCTAGCGGAGTGAACACCGGGGAGCTGTTTTTT.

This chain uses TRBV3-1 (or the pseudogene TRBV3-2) with TRBJ2-7; D gene unclear. V lost 1 base and J 1 base, leaving 11 bases between the germline ends. Germline V lookup: CDR1 LGHDT, CDR2 YNNKEL (reference sequence). This CDR3 contains 15 residues. CDR3 region: CASSQGGQKSYEQYF. The DNA of the CDR3 is TGTGCCAGCAGCCAAGGAGGTCAGAAATCCTACGAGCAGTACTTC.

The chain is built from TRBV28 and TRBJ1-6; D possibly corresponds to TRBD1 (5 bases). The ends were cut back, 5 bases at V and 10 bases at J, with 27 bases in the middle. The CDR3 runs to 18 residues. Per germline, CDR1 MDHEN and CDR2 SYDVKM. CDR3 residues: CASSIGGVFYPRKSPLHF. In nucleotides, the CDR3 is TGTGCCAGCAGTATCGGAGGGGTGTTTTACCCCCGCAAGTCACCCCTCCACTTT.

The chain has TRBV19 and TRBJ2-7, with 7 positions matching TRBD2. Germline CDR1 is LNHDA and CDR2 is SQIVND (reference sequence). This CDR3 has 14 amino acids. The V gene end was trimmed by 4 bases and the J gene end by 4 bases; junction bases not matched to a gene: 7. The CDR3: CASSSGGSLYEQYF. The CDR3 region has the DNA TGTGCCAGTAGTAGCGGCGGGAGTCTATACGAGCAGTACTTC.

This clone was observed once. The genes are TRBV3-1 (or the pseudogene TRBV3-2) and TRBJ2-1; 14 bases fit TRBD2. Trimming at V came to 4 bases and at J to 8 bases, leaving 1 base not matched to a gene. Germline loops: CDR1 LGHDT, CDR2 YNNKEL (reference sequence). The CDR3 length is 14 residues. CDR3 nucleotide sequence: TGTGCCAGCAGCCTGACTAGCGGGGGGGATGAGCAGTTCTTC. Protein sequence: CASSLTSGGDEQFF.

CDR3 DNA sequence: TGTGCCAGTAGTATTGGTCCGGAGGGCTTTGAGCAGTACTTC. Translating it yields CASSIGPEGFEQYF. The rearrangement uses TRBV19 and TRBJ2-7, with D possibly TRBD2 on 6 matching bases. Trimming shortened V by 3 bases and J by 7 bases, and 16 bases separated the two germline ends. From germline, CDR1 is LNHDA and CDR2 SQIVND (reference sequence). The CDR3 loop spans 14 amino acids. The complete variable domain, with remaining parts taken from reference TRBV19 and TRBJ2-7, reads DGGITQSPKYLFRKEGQNVTLSCEQNLNHDAMYWYRQDPGQGLRLIYYSQIVNDFQKGDIAEGYSVSREKKESFPLTVTSAQKNPTAFYLCASSIGPEGFEQYFGPGTRLTVT.

The rearrangement uses TRBV3-1 (or the pseudogene TRBV3-2) and TRBJ1-2; possibly TRBD1 for D (5 bases). CDR3 length: 13 residues. Trimming pared 1 base from V and 14 bases from J, leaving 17 bases between. Germline assignment: CDR1 LGHDT and CDR2 YNNKEL (reference sequence). DNA of the CDR3: TGTGCCAGCAGCCAAGTTCTTGTAGGGGCTCCGACCTTC. Amino acids: CASSQVLVGAPTF.

CDR3 amino acids: CASSTPSTDTQYF. The CDR3, as DNA: TGCGCCAGCAGCACACCAAGCACAGATACGCAGTATTTT. This rearrangement joins TRBV5-1 to TRBJ2-3; no reliable D call. The CDR3 length is 13 residues. The germline V gene has CDR1 SGHRS and CDR2 YFSETQ. V lost 4 bases, J lost 0 bases, and 6 bases lay in between.

CDR3 sequence: CASSYPRNTQYF. The CDR3 nucleotides are TGTGCCAGTAGTTACCCCAGGAATACGCAGTATTTT. V usage is TRBV19 and J usage is TRBJ2-3; D is unresolved. Germline CDR1 and CDR2: LNHDA and SQIVND (reference sequence). The CDR3 is made up of 12 amino acids. V was cut by 5 bases and J by 7 bases, with 10 bases left in between.

This chain uses TRBV20-1 with TRBJ2-3; D not resolved. The CDR3 runs 11 residues. From germline, CDR1 is DFQATT and CDR2 SNEGSKA (reference sequence). V lost 4 bases, J lost 2 bases, and 4 bases lay in between. The CDR3 coding sequence is TGCAGTGCTACCAACACAGATACGCAGTATTTT. Protein sequence: CSATNTDTQYF.